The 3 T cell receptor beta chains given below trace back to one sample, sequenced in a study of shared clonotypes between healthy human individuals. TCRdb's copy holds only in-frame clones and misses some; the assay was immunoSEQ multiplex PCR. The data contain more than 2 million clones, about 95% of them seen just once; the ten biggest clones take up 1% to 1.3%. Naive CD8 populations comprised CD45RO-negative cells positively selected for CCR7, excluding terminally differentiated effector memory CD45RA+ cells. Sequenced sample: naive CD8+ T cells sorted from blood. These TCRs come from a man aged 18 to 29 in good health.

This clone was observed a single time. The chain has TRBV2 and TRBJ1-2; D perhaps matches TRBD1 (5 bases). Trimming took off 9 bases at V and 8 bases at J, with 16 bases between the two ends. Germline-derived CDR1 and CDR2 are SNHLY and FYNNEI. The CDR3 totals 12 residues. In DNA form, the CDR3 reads TGTGCCAGTATACGGGACCCTTGGGGCTACACCTTC. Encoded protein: CASIRDPWGYTF.

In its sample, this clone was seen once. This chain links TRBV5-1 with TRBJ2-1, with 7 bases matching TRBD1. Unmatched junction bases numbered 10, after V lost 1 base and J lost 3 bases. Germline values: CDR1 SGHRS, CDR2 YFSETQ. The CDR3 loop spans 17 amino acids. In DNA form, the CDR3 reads TGCGCCAGCAGCTTGACCCGAACAGGGGCGAGCTACAATGAGCAGTTCTTC. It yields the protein CASSLTRTGASYNEQFF. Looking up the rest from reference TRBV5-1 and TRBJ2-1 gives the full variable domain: KAGVTQTPRYLIKTRGQQVTLSCSPISGHRSVSWYQQTPGQGLQFLFEYFSETQRNKGNFPGRFSGRQFSNSRSEMNVSTLELGDSALYLCASSLTRTGASYNEQFFGPGTRLTVL.

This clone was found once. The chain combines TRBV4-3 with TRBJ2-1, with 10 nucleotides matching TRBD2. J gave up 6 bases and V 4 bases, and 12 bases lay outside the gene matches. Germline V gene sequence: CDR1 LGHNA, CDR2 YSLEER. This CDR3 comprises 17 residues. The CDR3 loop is CASSRGIASGSSNEQFF. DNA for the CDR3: TGCGCCAGCAGCCGAGGGATAGCTAGCGGGAGTAGCAATGAGCAGTTCTTC.